Listed below are T cell receptor beta chains from one sample, sequenced in a study of beta chain features in type 1 diabetes. The assay was immunoSEQ multiplex PCR, and TCRdb's table has in-frame clones only and misses some. The sample lists around 26,000 clones; around 68% were seen once. The sample taken for sequencing was stem cell memory CD4+ T cells from blood. The receptors were gathered from a woman in her forties with type 1 diabetes. CDR3s include the opening cysteine and the closing phenylalanine or tryptophan. Each record gives: clone size, V gene, D gene, J gene, CDR3 protein, CDR3 DNA. The D gene is left open where the match is weak. Clone size appears in some rows only: once, few, many, or a class for an expanded clone.

clone size: .
V gene: TRBV2
D gene: .
J gene: TRBJ2-7
CDR3 protein: CASGLLRIEQYF
CDR3 DNA: TGTGCCAGTGGGCTTCTAAGGATCGAGCAGTACTTC

clone size: .
V gene: TRBV18
D gene: .
J gene: TRBJ1-1
CDR3 protein: CASSPGGRGTEAFF
CDR3 DNA: TGTGCCAGCTCACCAGGAGGGAGGGGGACTGAAGCTTTCTTT

clone size: .
V gene: TRBV5-4
D gene: TRBD1
J gene: TRBJ1-2
CDR3 protein: CASSGGQAGPNYGYTF
CDR3 DNA: TGTGCCAGCAGCGGGGGACAGGCTGGGCCTAACTATGGCTACACCTTC

clone size: .
V gene: TRBV7-2
D gene: TRBD1
J gene: TRBJ2-3
CDR3 protein: CASSSEGATDTQYF
CDR3 DNA: TGTGCCAGCAGCTCCGAGGGGGCCACAGATACGCAGTATTTT

clone size: .
V gene: TRBV15
D gene: .
J gene: TRBJ2-4
CDR3 protein: CATSRYRADGNIQYF
CDR3 DNA: TGTGCCACCAGCAGATACAGGGCAGATGGAAACATTCAGTACTTC

clone size: .
V gene: TRBV27
D gene: TRBD1
J gene: TRBJ1-2
CDR3 protein: CASSGQGYGYTF
CDR3 DNA: TGTGCCAGCAGTGGACAGGGGTATGGCTACACCTTC

clone size: .
V gene: TRBV4-3
D gene: TRBD1
J gene: TRBJ2-7
CDR3 protein: CASSPGWTGGYEQYF
CDR3 DNA: TGCGCCAGCAGCCCGGGTTGGACAGGGGGCTACGAGCAGTACTTC

clone size: .
V gene: TRBV7-2
D gene: .
J gene: TRBJ2-5
CDR3 protein: CASSLRGALQETQYF
CDR3 DNA: TGTGCCAGCAGCTTACGGGGAGCCCTCCAAGAGACCCAGTACTTC

clone size: few
V gene: TRBV4-2
D gene: TRBD1
J gene: TRBJ1-1
CDR3 protein: CASSQDDRVNTEAFF
CDR3 DNA: TGTGCCAGCAGCCAAGATGACAGGGTGAACACTGAAGCTTTCTTT

clone size: .
V gene: TRBV9
D gene: .
J gene: TRBJ2-5
CDR3 protein: CASSPTGEETQYF
CDR3 DNA: TGTGCCAGCAGCCCGACGGGGGAGGAGACCCAGTACTTC

clone size: few
V gene: TRBV4-3
D gene: .
J gene: TRBJ2-1
CDR3 protein: CASSQGGNDEQFF
CDR3 DNA: TGCGCCAGCAGCCAAGGAGGGAACGACGAGCAGTTCTTC

clone size: few
V gene: TRBV6-6
D gene: .
J gene: TRBJ1-5
CDR3 protein: CASRSGLQPQHF
CDR3 DNA: TGTGCCAGCAGGTCCGGTCTCCAGCCCCAGCATTTT

clone size: .
V gene: TRBV7-2
D gene: TRBD2
J gene: TRBJ2-6
CDR3 protein: CASSLRDPSGVAGANVLTF
CDR3 DNA: TGTGCCAGCAGCTTAAGGGACCCTAGCGGGGTGGCTGGGGCCAACGTCCTGACTTTC

clone size: .
V gene: TRBV19
D gene: .
J gene: TRBJ2-7
CDR3 protein: CASSPRGNSHGHEQYF
CDR3 DNA: TGTGCCAGTAGTCCAAGGGGGAATTCACACGGGCACGAGCAGTACTTC

clone size: .
V gene: TRBV6-6
D gene: .
J gene: TRBJ2-2
CDR3 protein: CALGANTGELFF
CDR3 DNA: TGTGCCCTAGGCGCGAACACCGGGGAGCTGTTTTTT

clone size: .
V gene: TRBV2
D gene: .
J gene: TRBJ1-5
CDR3 protein: CASSVGGPSGRPQHF
CDR3 DNA: TGTGCCAGCAGTGTGGGGGGTCCCTCCGGACGGCCCCAGCATTTT

clone size: .
V gene: TRBV19
D gene: TRBD1
J gene: TRBJ2-3
CDR3 protein: CASSIGTGVTDTQYF
CDR3 DNA: TGTGCCAGTAGTATAGGGACAGGGGTCACAGATACGCAGTATTTT

clone size: .
V gene: TRBV7-3
D gene: TRBD1
J gene: TRBJ2-2
CDR3 protein: CASSLGQGFPGELFF
CDR3 DNA: TGTGCCAGCAGCTTGGGACAGGGTTTTCCCGGGGAGCTGTTTTTT

clone size: .
V gene: TRBV4-1
D gene: TRBD2
J gene: TRBJ2-1
CDR3 protein: CASSLIAGGSSSYNEQFF
CDR3 DNA: TGCGCCAGCAGCCTAATAGCGGGAGGCAGCAGCTCCTACAATGAGCAGTTCTTC

clone size: .
V gene: TRBV10-3
D gene: .
J gene: TRBJ2-2
CDR3 protein: CAIKGQGGGELFF
CDR3 DNA: TGTGCCATCAAAGGGCAGGGCGGCGGGGAGCTGTTTTTT

clone size: few
V gene: TRBV6-4
D gene: TRBD1
J gene: TRBJ2-1
CDR3 protein: CASSQGEGYNEQFF
CDR3 DNA: TGTGCCAGCAGCCAGGGGGAAGGTTACAATGAGCAGTTCTTC

clone size: .
V gene: TRBV6-1
D gene: .
J gene: TRBJ1-2
CDR3 protein: CASSAHPTLGHGYTF
CDR3 DNA: TGTGCCAGCAGCGCTCATCCCACCCTCGGTCATGGCTACACCTTC